This T cell receptor (beta chain) was retrieved from a study of cytomegalovirus exposure and HLA in healthy donors. For this clone: Its matching antigen is unknown.

Study-level results: A previous analysis found most TCR beta V segments productive roughly 90% or roughly 30% of the time. Later analysis reportedly placed an Asian-associated ancestry cluster below the roughly 700-donor mean in N-insertions. As a later analysis showed, a missense DCLRE1C variant was linked to trimming of TCR beta V- and J-genes.

Primers: 60 Vbeta forward and 13 Jbeta reverse. Generated by immunoSEQ multiplex PCR, the TCRdb table keeps only in-frame clones and is missing some. The table includes under 150,000 clones, more than 60% detected once. The CDR3 totals 12 residues. V was pared by 3 bases and J by 4 bases, with 9 bases between. Germline CDR1 and CDR2: SQVTM and ANQGSEA. The chain employs TRBV29-1 and TRBJ1-2; D gene uncertain. The source material was PBMCs. The clonotype originates from a male donor in good health and CMV-seronegative. The CDR3 DNA follows: TGCAGCGTTGATGGCACAATCTATGGCTACACCTTC. It specifies CSVDGTIYGYTF. Combining the CDR3 with reference TRBV29-1 and TRBJ1-2 gives the whole variable domain SAVISQKPSRDICQRGTSLTIQCQVDSQVTMMFWYRQQPGQSLTLIATANQGSEATYESGFVIDKFPISRPNLTFSTLTVSNMSPEDSSIYLCSVDGTIYGYTFGSGTRLTVV.